This T cell receptor beta chain was recovered during a study of a mutant IDH1 vaccine in newly diagnosed glioma. The CDR3 is 13 amino acids. V lost 2 bases to trimming and J lost 10 bases, with 12 bases between them. Germline CDR1 MNHEY, CDR2 SVGAGI. Data came from immunoSEQ multiplex PCR; TCRdb stores just in-frame clones and leaves some out. The sample records over 45,000 clones, about 79% being singletons. To note about this clone: What it binds is unknown.

Time point in this sample: week 35, safety follow-up. Vaccination comprised doses that each held 300 ug of mutant IDH1 20-mer peptide, plus topical imiquimod. The chain carries TRBV6-5 and TRBJ2-1; no definite D call. This specimen was PBMCs, taken from a glioma patient whose treatment included an IDH1 peptide vaccine. The sequence was collected from a man aged 35 to 55 with glioma. The CDR3 bases are TGTGCCAGCAGTTACGAGACTGCTTCGGAGCAGTTCTTC. As protein: CASSYETASEQFF.